This is a list of T cell receptor beta chains from one sample in a study of shared clonotypes between healthy human individuals. Sequenced by immunoSEQ multiplex PCR; TCRdb stores in-frame clones only, minus some. The sample includes 400,000 to 600,000 clones, 75% to 85% of them seen just once. Sequenced input: PBMCs. The source is a woman between 40 and 55 years old in good health. Some clones in this sample may be carry-over from other donors' samples. CDR3s include the opening cysteine and the closing phenylalanine or tryptophan. The D gene is left open where the match is weak. Size tells how often a clone was seen (once, few, many) or the class of an expanded clone, and some rows leave it out.

clone_size: .
j_call: TRBJ2-1
d_call: .
v_call: TRBV7-2
cdr3_aa: CASSPDGYYNEQFF
cdr3_nt: TGTGCCAGCAGCCCCGATGGGTATTACAATGAGCAGTTCTTC

clone_size: .
j_call: TRBJ1-1
d_call: .
v_call: TRBV4-3
cdr3_aa: CASSQDGGGRGNTEAFF
cdr3_nt: TGCGCCAGCAGCCAAGATGGCGGGGGGCGGGGTAACACTGAAGCTTTCTTT

clone_size: .
j_call: TRBJ2-2
d_call: .
v_call: TRBV6-5
cdr3_aa: CASSQQGGGTGELFF
cdr3_nt: TGTGCCAGCAGTCAGCAGGGAGGAGGCACCGGGGAGCTGTTTTTT

clone_size: .
j_call: TRBJ2-3
d_call: .
v_call: TRBV7-9
cdr3_aa: CASNLGRLERIRDTQYF
cdr3_nt: TGTGCCAGCAACTTAGGGAGACTAGAACGAATTCGAGATACGCAGTATTTT

clone_size: .
j_call: TRBJ2-1
d_call: TRBD2
v_call: TRBV5-1
cdr3_aa: CASSSGTSGDNEQFF
cdr3_nt: TGCGCCAGCAGCTCCGGGACTAGCGGCGACAATGAGCAGTTCTTC

clone_size: .
j_call: TRBJ2-1
d_call: TRBD1
v_call: TRBV18
cdr3_aa: CASSPRTGAYNEQFF
cdr3_nt: TGTGCCAGCTCTCCAAGGACAGGGGCCTACAATGAGCAGTTCTTC

clone_size: .
j_call: TRBJ1-2
d_call: .
v_call: TRBV18
cdr3_aa: CASSYGGRYGYTF
cdr3_nt: TGTGCCAGCTCATACGGGGGCCGGTATGGCTACACCTTC

clone_size: .
j_call: TRBJ1-2
d_call: .
v_call: TRBV27
cdr3_aa: CASKETATNYGYTF
cdr3_nt: TGTGCCAGCAAGGAGACGGCCACTAACTATGGCTACACCTTC

clone_size: .
j_call: TRBJ1-5
d_call: .
v_call: TRBV2
cdr3_aa: CASSFGGQVVFQPQHF
cdr3_nt: TGTGCCAGCAGTTTCGGGGGCCAGGTAGTGTTTCAGCCCCAGCATTTT

clone_size: .
j_call: TRBJ1-5
d_call: .
v_call: TRBV28
cdr3_aa: CASSFPPAWGRHQPQHF
cdr3_nt: TGTGCCAGCAGTTTCCCCCCCGCCTGGGGAAGACATCAGCCCCAGCATTTT

clone_size: .
j_call: TRBJ1-1
d_call: .
v_call: TRBV9
cdr3_aa: CASSPRQLMNTEAFF
cdr3_nt: TGTGCCAGCAGCCCCAGACAGCTGATGAACACTGAAGCTTTCTTT

clone_size: .
j_call: TRBJ2-3
d_call: .
v_call: TRBV11-2
cdr3_aa: CASSLERDTQYF
cdr3_nt: TGTGCCAGCAGCTTAGAAAGAGATACGCAGTATTTT

clone_size: .
j_call: TRBJ1-2
d_call: TRBD1
v_call: TRBV28
cdr3_aa: CASSFPGQGGYGYTF
cdr3_nt: TGTGCCAGCAGTTTTCCCGGACAGGGGGGGTATGGCTACACCTTC

clone_size: .
j_call: TRBJ2-3
d_call: TRBD2
v_call: TRBV6-5
cdr3_aa: CASSYLAGASDTQYF
cdr3_nt: TGTGCCAGCAGTTACTTAGCGGGAGCTTCGGATACGCAGTATTTT

clone_size: once
j_call: TRBJ2-3
d_call: TRBD2
v_call: TRBV28
cdr3_aa: CASSLSSAGDLAGGSDTQYF
cdr3_nt: TGTGCCAGCAGTTTAAGTTCAGCAGGGGACCTAGCGGGAGGTTCAGATACGCAGTATTTT

clone_size: few
j_call: TRBJ2-1
d_call: TRBD2
v_call: TRBV2
cdr3_aa: CASTSGTTSFDEQFF
cdr3_nt: TGTGCCAGCACCTCCGGGACTACCTCTTTCGATGAGCAGTTCTTC

clone_size: many
j_call: TRBJ1-5
d_call: TRBD1
v_call: TRBV30
cdr3_aa: CAWAHRGNYNQPQHF
cdr3_nt: TGTGCCTGGGCCCACAGGGGTAATTACAATCAGCCCCAGCATTTT

clone_size: .
j_call: TRBJ2-7
d_call: .
v_call: TRBV28
cdr3_aa: CASSFTATYEQYF
cdr3_nt: TGTGCCAGCAGTTTTACGGCTACCTACGAGCAGTACTTC

clone_size: .
j_call: TRBJ2-1
d_call: TRBD2
v_call: TRBV5-6
cdr3_aa: CASTLGGSSSYNEQFF
cdr3_nt: TGTGCCAGCACCCTGGGAGGGTCCAGCTCCTACAATGAGCAGTTCTTC

clone_size: .
j_call: TRBJ2-2
d_call: .
v_call: TRBV7-2
cdr3_aa: CASSPRLGAGELFF
cdr3_nt: TGTGCCAGCAGCCCCCGACTAGGGGCCGGGGAGCTGTTTTTT

clone_size: .
j_call: TRBJ1-4
d_call: .
v_call: TRBV7-9
cdr3_aa: CASSFAGVDEKLFF
cdr3_nt: TGTGCCAGCAGCTTTGCAGGGGTTGATGAAAAACTGTTTTTT